This TCR beta chain was identified during a study of human T cells and chemical hapten exposure (dated by TCRdb to about 2021). About the study as a whole: For sensitization, 2% DPC in acetone was applied to a roughly 2 cm by roughly 2 cm area of upper inner arm skin. Weekly therapeutic DPC doses were additionally applied to the scalp of patients throughout the approximately 25-week study period. Alopecia areata with under or over 50% scalp involvement, alopecia totalis and alopecia universalis were represented in the patient cohort, which was mostly female. Blood was sampled from patients pre-sensitization (week 0) and at 2, 6 and about 24 weeks after DPC sensitization. This study followed changes in the peripheral blood TCR repertoire in vivo during primary and secondary sensitization of alopecia patients to the hapten diphenylcyclopropenone (DPC). Libraries were pooled for sequencing, and per-sample TCR yields varied mainly because of small differences in library volumes within the pool. Patch testing on the upper back used Finn chambers containing 0.01% DPC, with scoring done after 6 days according to International Contact Dermatitis Research Group standards. Blood for TCR sequencing was provided by twenty-nine alopecia patients at one to four time points (pre-sensitization, 2, 6 and 24 weeks).

Taken from the germline V gene (reference sequence), the CDR1 and CDR2 loops are SSHAT and FNYEAQ. The CDR3 measures 15 amino acids from cysteine to phenylalanine. The read is trimmed to its CDR3 DNA, 45 bases read in frame from base 1. This clonotype was found many times. Its antigen is not yet known. Relative to the germline gene, one junction end is altered; a read error may explain this. Library prep was done by RACE. Sequenced on a NextSeq 500. During library preparation, unique molecular identifiers were attached to individual cDNA molecules so that TCRs could be counted quantitatively and reproducibly. Both TCR alpha and TCR beta chains were sequenced from each blood RNA sample. The authors' analysis ran thus. A median of around 100,000 TCRs per sample was observed, with a range of about 20,000 to 700,000. V, J and CDR3 annotation of the TCR reads was carried out using the Decombinator software suite. Every sample was subsampled to the same number of TCRs (28,000) for the PS versus PT1 abundance plots. TCRs were defined as expanded if absent before sensitization and observed at least eight times at the 2-week time point. In-frame beta chains were kept once TCRdb had trimmed the public reads at Q25 with fastp and called clones with MiXCR. Each entry is one CDR3 protein sequence, shown with its most common DNA and genes. What appears here as the V and J calls and clone size reflects TCRdb's work, not the paper's. The sample yields about 140,000 distinct CDR3 sequences; approximately 12% were counted once. The ten most abundant clones make up under 1.5% of the sample.

Overall results and qualifications from the work: Alopecia, a presumed autoimmune disease, was present in all patients, so the immune response of the patients might differ from that of healthy individuals. After repeated subsampling, changes were observed in the strength of the expansion versus patch-test correlation and in the threshold at which the correlation became significant. DPC sensitization did not change the number of TCRs with a frequency above 1 in 1000, and there was no evidence of changes in global repertoire structure. A positive correlation was found between the number of PT1 expanded TCRs and patch test score, with significance reached at thresholds 8, 16 and 32 but not 4. Expanded TCRs formed significantly more large CDR3 similarity clusters than pre-sensitization or healthy control sets, consistent with antigen-driven responses.

What the time point label conveys for this sample: patch test 2, 6 weeks after DPC sensitization. The treatment or condition label of this sample denotes: therapeutic diphenylcyclopropenone sensitization with weekly scalp DPC. At each patch-test visit, blood was drawn before the patch test was applied. To be eligible, patients had to be aged 18 to 70, diagnosed with alopecia and judged suitable for DPC therapy, while pregnant patients were excluded. Total RNA was isolated from unfractionated whole blood collected in Tempus Blood RNA tubes. This sequence was found in a woman aged 45-60 years with alopecia areata. Some clones in this sample may be carry-over from other donors' samples. The V and J segments used are TRBV7-7 and TRBJ2-1; no confident D gene assignment can be made. The specimen was whole blood, collected in connection with sensitization to the hapten diphenylcyclopropenone (DPC). The base sequence is TGTGCTAGCAGCCTTAGCCGCCCGCTCTACAATGAGCAGTTCTTC. Its protein reads: CASSLSRPLYNEQFF.